The 27 T cell receptor beta chains below come from one sample, sequenced in a study of STAT3 mutations in large granular lymphocyte leukemia. Notes on the study in general: In T-cell large granular lymphocyte leukemia, about half of patients showed multiple immunodominant subclonotypes.

Measured with immunoSEQ multiplex PCR; TCRdb has only the in-frame clones, and not every one. The repertoire consists of under 3,000 clones, with over 45% occurring once and the leading ten covering 55%. Antigen specificity for these receptors is unknown. Sequences were obtained from peripheral blood mononuclear cells. These receptors all stem from a man in his 60s with T-cell large granular lymphocyte leukemia. Some clones in this sample may be carry-over from other donors' samples.

The chain joins TRBV6-6 to TRBJ2-7; 9 bases are shared with TRBD1. The V segment lost 4 bases and the J segment 6 bases; nucleotides outside the gene matches: 4. The CDR3 runs to 13 residues. Germline CDR1 and CDR2: MNHNY and SVGAGI (reference sequence). CDR3 in DNA: TGTGCCAGCAGTTCGGGACAGGGAGGCGAGCAGTACTTC. Its translation is CASSSGQGGEQYF.

This chain connects TRBV19 to TRBJ1-4; D perhaps matches TRBD1 (5 bases). The V gene's germline CDR1 is LNHDA and CDR2 SQIVND (reference sequence). The V gene lost 5 bases and the J gene lost 8 bases, with 15 bases spanning the gap. CDR3 size: 14 residues. CDR3 sequence reads: CASSWGWSWEKLFF. CDR3 in DNA: TGTGCCAGTAGTTGGGGCTGGTCCTGGGAAAAACTGTTTTTT.

The rearrangement joins TRBV6-5 to TRBJ1-4; 10 bases map to TRBD1. V lost 2 bases, J lost 8 bases, and 5 bases stayed unmatched. Germline-derived CDR1 and CDR2 are MNHEY and SVGAGI. The CDR3 runs 15 residues. The CDR3 reads CASSYGTGAREKLFF. CDR3 sequence (DNA): TGTGCCAGCAGTTACGGGACAGGGGCGAGGGAAAAACTGTTTTTT.

In this sample, this clone turned up a few times. The chain links TRBV18 to TRBJ2-7; D perhaps matches TRBD2 (7 bases). The CDR3 has 12 amino acids. With 3 bases removed from V and 7 bases from J, the gap between germline ends came to 10 bases. Germline V gene sequence: CDR1 KGHSH, CDR2 LQKENI. The CDR3 spells CASSPGGLEQYF. In DNA form, the CDR3 reads TGTGCCAGCTCACCCGGGGGGCTAGAGCAGTACTTC.

The chain is built from TRBV30 and TRBJ1-6; D is ambiguous. Germline CDR1 GTSNPN, CDR2 SVGIG (reference sequence). The CDR3 spans 15 residues. The V and J ends lost 0 bases and 8 bases respectively, with 14 bases between them. CDR3 nucleotide sequence: TGTGCCTGGAGTGTACTCGGGCAGTGGGATTCACCCCTCCACTTT. Amino acids: CAWSVLGQWDSPLHF.

This clone is labeled medium-sized. The genes are TRBV7-8 and TRBJ2-3; D is perhaps TRBD2 (5 bases). This CDR3 comprises 16 residues. Germline lookup yields CDR1 SGHVS and CDR2 FQNEAQ. V lost 2 bases and J lost 0, with 12 bases in between. As DNA, the CDR3 is TGTGCCAGCAGCTTAAGTTGGGAGTTAAGCACAGATACGCAGTATTTT. This sequence encodes CASSLSWELSTDTQYF.

CDR3: CASSVSQGNSPLHF. Written as DNA, the CDR3 is TGTGCCAGCAGTGTTTCACAGGGGAATTCACCCCTCCACTTT. The rearrangement uses TRBV6-4 and TRBJ1-6, with 7 bases identical to TRBD1. The CDR3 is 14 residues long. The trim removed 4 bases at V and 7 bases at J, leaving 4 bases unmatched. Germline V gene lookup returns CDR1 MRHNA and CDR2 SNTAGT.

The chain links TRBV25-1 to TRBJ2-7; D ambiguous. Germline V lookup: CDR1 MGHDK, CDR2 SYGVNS. This CDR3 is 12 amino acids long. Trimming left V 3 bases short and J 2 bases short, with 5 bases between. The CDR3: CASSDGPYEQYF. CDR3 nucleotide sequence: TGTGCCAGCAGTGACGGTCCCTACGAGCAGTACTTC.

CDR3 nucleotides: TGTGCCAGCAGCGTAGGGAGCGGGGGGTGGGATGAGCAGTTCTTC. Its protein product is CASSVGSGGWDEQFF. The chain joins TRBV9 to TRBJ2-1, with 9 bases lining up with TRBD2. The CDR3 consists of 15 residues. Germline CDR1 and CDR2: SGDLS and YYNGEE. The V gene end was trimmed by 0 bases and the J gene end by 8 bases; junction bases not matched to a gene: 6.

This clone has more than one count but fewer than ten. This chain uses TRBV4-1 with TRBJ1-6; 7 positions match TRBD1. There are 17 residues in the CDR3. The trim removed 1 base at V and 4 bases at J, leaving 7 bases unmatched. Germline V gene sequence: CDR1 MGHRA, CDR2 YSYEKL. The CDR3: CASSQVGRGSYNSPLHF. The DNA of the CDR3 is TGCGCCAGCAGCCAAGTCGGCAGGGGGTCATATAATTCACCCCTCCACTTT.

The chain is built from TRBV5-1 and TRBJ1-2, with 9 bases lining up with TRBD1. The germline CDR1 and CDR2 sequences are SGHRS and YFSETQ. V gave up 0 bases and J gave up 2 bases; unmatched junction bases: 5. This CDR3 is 16 amino acids long. The CDR3 loop reads CASSLVGQGTNYGYTF. CDR3 DNA: TGCGCCAGCAGCTTGGTCGGACAGGGGACCAACTATGGCTACACCTTC.

This clone turned up a few times. V gene TRBV7-9 combines with J gene TRBJ2-3; 7 positions agree with TRBD1. Germline values: CDR1 SEHNR, CDR2 FQNEAQ (reference sequence). Trimming at V came to 4 bases and at J to 9 bases, leaving 10 bases not matched to a gene. CDR3 length: 14 residues. CDR3 sequence: CASSSRQGWYTQYF. As DNA, the CDR3 is TGTGCCAGCAGCTCGAGACAGGGATGGTACACGCAGTATTTT.

This clone was counted only a few times. This chain uses TRBV7-9 with TRBJ1-5; TRBD1 might be the D (6 bases). The germline CDR1 and CDR2 sequences are SEHNR and FQNEAQ (reference sequence). The V gene lost 4 bases and the J gene lost 8 bases, with 18 bases spanning the gap. The CDR3 extends over 15 amino acids. The CDR3: CASSSGNRDGEPQHF. CDR3 DNA sequence: TGTGCCAGCAGCTCAGGGAACAGGGACGGGGAGCCCCAGCATTTT.

The chain combines TRBV4-2 with TRBJ1-2, with 7 nucleotides matching TRBD1. The CDR3 runs 14 residues. CDR1 is LGHNA and CDR2 is YNFKEQ in the germline V gene. The V gene end was trimmed by 3 bases and the J gene end by 2 bases; junction bases not matched to a gene: 3. The CDR3 DNA reads as TGTGCCAGCAGCCACGGGACAGAAAACTATGGCTACACCTTC. It encodes CASSHGTENYGYTF.

The genes are TRBV5-4 and TRBJ1-5; D possibly corresponds to TRBD1 (5 bases). This CDR3 comprises 13 residues. Germline lookup yields CDR1 SGHNT and CDR2 YYREEE (reference sequence). The V gene lost 4 bases and the J gene lost 4 bases, with 9 bases spanning the gap. CDR3 residues: CASSPDTNQPQHF. The CDR3 bases are TGTGCCAGCAGCCCGGACACAAATCAGCCCCAGCATTTT.

This clone is deemed medium-sized (0.01 to 0.1%). This chain uses TRBV6-5 with TRBJ1-1; D is undetermined. The germline CDR1 and CDR2 sequences are MNHEY and SVGAGI. V lost 2 bases and J lost 2, with 9 bases in between. This CDR3 is 14 amino acids long. CDR3 sequence: CASSYRTENTEAFF. The DNA for the CDR3 is TGTGCCAGCAGTTACCGAACGGAAAACACTGAAGCTTTCTTT.

The chain recombines TRBV30 with TRBJ2-1, with 7 nucleotides matching TRBD2. The CDR3 runs to 14 residues. V gave up 3 bases and J gave up 6 bases; unmatched junction bases: 8. Germline assignment: CDR1 GTSNPN and CDR2 SVGIG (reference sequence). CDR3 coding DNA: TGTGCCTGGAGCCCGGGACTACCCCTCAATGAGCAGTTCTTC. It translates to CAWSPGLPLNEQFF.

The CDR3 nucleotides read TGTGCCAGCAGTGAAGCGTTTTATCCCCGAGGGGGTGATACGCAGTATTTT. Its protein product is CASSEAFYPRGGDTQYF. The J gene is TRBJ2-3, the V gene TRBV6-1, with D possibly being TRBD1 (6 bases). The CDR3 contains 17 residues. V shed 0 bases and J shed 6 bases, with 19 bases lying between them. From germline, CDR1 is MNHNS and CDR2 SASEGT.

This clone has more than one count but fewer than ten. J is TRBJ1-2 and V is TRBV5-4; D may be TRBD1 (5 bases). The CDR3 spans 16 residues. V gave up 2 bases and J gave up 8 bases, with 22 bases separating them. Germline V gene sequence: CDR1 SGHNT, CDR2 YYREEE (reference sequence). For the CDR3, the DNA is TGTGCCAGCAGCTTAGGGTCAGGGATTGAATCTGACGGCTACACCTTC. Translated: CASSLGSGIESDGYTF. Combining the CDR3 with reference TRBV5-4 and TRBJ1-2 gives the whole variable domain ETGVTQSPTHLIKTRGQQVTLRCSSQSGHNTVSWYQQALGQGPQFIFQYYREEENGRGNFPPRFSGLQFPNYSSELNVNALELDDSALYLCASSLGSGIESDGYTFGSGTRLTVV.

V is TRBV30 and J is TRBJ1-5, with D uncertain. The CDR3 length is 13 residues. V was pared by 0 bases and J by 0 bases, with 3 bases between. The V gene's germline CDR1 is GTSNPN and CDR2 SVGIG (reference sequence). CDR3 sequence reads: CAWSVFSNQPQHF. Here the CDR3 DNA reads TGTGCCTGGAGTGTGTTTAGCAATCAGCCCCAGCATTTT.

CDR3 region: CASSYRVGGGYTF. The DNA of the CDR3 is TGTGCCAGCAGCTACAGGGTAGGGGGAGGCTACACCTTC. The chain has TRBV7-9 and TRBJ1-2; TRBD1 is a possible D gene (6 bases). There are 13 residues in the CDR3. CDR1 SEHNR and CDR2 FQNEAQ come from the germline V gene (reference sequence). Trimming took off 4 bases at V and 8 bases at J, with 14 bases between the two ends.

The V call is TRBV6-5, the J call TRBJ2-7, with 9 bases matching TRBD2. Germline CDR1 reads MNHEY; CDR2 reads SVGAGI. This CDR3 has 15 amino acids. With V trimmed by 5 bases and J by 0 bases, 5 bases remained unmatched. Here the CDR3 reads CASSRVAGASYEQYF. CDR3 nucleotide sequence: TGTGCCAGCAGTCGCGTAGCGGGGGCCTCCTACGAGCAGTACTTC.

This clone is classed as large. The chain joins TRBV29-1 to TRBJ1-5; perhaps TRBD1 as D (6 bases). Germline lookup yields CDR1 SQVTM and CDR2 ANQGSEA. V was shortened by 3 bases and J by 0 bases, with 9 bases between the two germline ends. The CDR3 runs to 14 residues. The CDR3 DNA reads as TGCAGCGTTGATAGGGGGAATAGCAATCAGCCCCAGCATTTT. As protein: CSVDRGNSNQPQHF.

In DNA form, the CDR3 reads TGTGCCAGCAGCTTAGCGACTGGCTACACCTTC. Its protein is CASSLATGYTF. The rearrangement joins TRBV7-9 to TRBJ1-2, with D unresolved. The length of the CDR3 is 11 residues. Germline loops: CDR1 SEHNR, CDR2 FQNEAQ (reference sequence). Deletions cut 0 bases from V and 7 bases from J, with 3 bases between.

This clone was observed once. The gene calls are TRBV5-1 and TRBJ1-4; D uncertain. V was shortened by 0 bases and J by 3 bases, with 6 bases between the two germline ends. The V gene's germline CDR1 is SGHRS and CDR2 YFSETQ. The CDR3 is made up of 14 amino acids. The CDR3 protein is CASSLEQSNEKLFF. The CDR3 nucleotides are TGCGCCAGCAGCTTGGAACAGTCTAATGAAAAACTGTTTTTT. The whole variable domain, filled in from reference TRBV5-1 and TRBJ1-4, reads KAGVTQTPRYLIKTRGQQVTLSCSPISGHRSVSWYQQTPGQGLQFLFEYFSETQRNKGNFPGRFSGRQFSNSRSEMNVSTLELGDSALYLCASSLEQSNEKLFFGSGTQLSVL.

The chain uses TRBV20-1 and TRBJ2-7; no clear D gene. The CDR3 loop spans 11 amino acids. Germline CDR1 and CDR2: DFQATT and SNEGSKA (reference sequence). V lost 0 bases and J lost 3, with 3 bases in between. The CDR3 DNA reads TGCAGTGCTAGAGACAACTACGAGCAGTACTTC. Amino acids: CSARDNYEQYF.

The J gene is TRBJ2-7, the V gene TRBV5-1; TRBD1 agrees at 7 bases. The germline V gene has CDR1 SGHRS and CDR2 YFSETQ. V dropped 0 bases and J dropped 3; count of bases not matched to a gene: 6. The CDR3 has 15 residues. The CDR3, as DNA: TGCGCCAGCAGCTTGGCCATGGGACAGATCTACGAGCAGTACTTC. Its protein product is CASSLAMGQIYEQYF.